This T cell receptor (beta chain) came from a study of blood T cells in healthy people across ages. Notes on the study in general: Comparison with aged donors showed that long-lived donors had more naive CD4+ cells and higher diversity.

The CDR3 is 15 amino acids. Germline V lookup: CDR1 KGHSH, CDR2 LQKENI. Trimming stripped 3 bases from V and 0 bases from J, with 9 bases between. Total RNA extracted from each sample amounted to at least 5.5 micrograms. Together with a sample-barcoded 5' primer, a J-beta primer mix was included in a second PCR lasting about 7 to 11 cycles. MiXCR was run by TCRdb on the 5' RACE reads, yielding one entry per CDR3 protein. This table holds more than 650,000 distinct CDR3 sequences, 20% to 30% found once. As regards this clonotype: Its specificity is unknown.

This sample was shared with a second study, whose subject was T cells of mothers and their children. In that study: Six or seven children, together with their three healthy Caucasian mothers, made up the donors. The entire RNA extract went into cDNA synthesis at approximately 1.5 ug per 15 ul.

The source is a boy younger than 18 in good health. The rearrangement joins TRBV18 to TRBJ1-3; TRBD1 might be the D (5 bases). The sequencing sample was made of blood. CDR3 nucleotides: TGTGCCAGCTCACCGACAGCCAGCTCTGGAAACACCATATATTTT. Its protein product is CASSPTASSGNTIYF.